This paragraph covers one TCR beta chain sequence. What it recognizes is unknown. These data originate in a study of identifying expanded T cells in peripheral blood. Findings and caveats of the study: Two-week clone count variance significantly increased as total template count grew. Technical replicates showed around 1.2 changed clones; two weeks roughly 18; four weeks 19.

Sequencing used immunoSEQ multiplex PCR; TCRdb keeps in-frame clones, though not all of them. In the table there are around 100,000 clones, around nine tenths of which are singletons. This CDR3 spans 16 amino acids. From germline, CDR1 is KGHSH and CDR2 LQKENI. V was trimmed by 3 bases and J by 10 bases, leaving 19 bases between them. Healthy donors had no documented immune events, such as infections, while sampled. This sequence originates from a person aged 18 to 70 in good health. Input material: blood. The V call is TRBV18, the J call TRBJ1-6; possibly TRBD1 for D (6 bases). The CDR3 DNA is TGTGCCAGCTCACCTCGAACAGGGATGGGGGAGTCACCCCTCCACTTT. It is translated as CASSPRTGMGESPLHF.